The 3 T cell receptor beta chains below were found in one sample sequenced in a study of shared clonotypes between healthy human individuals. The assay was immunoSEQ multiplex PCR, and TCRdb's table has in-frame clones only and misses some. The sample includes a few hundred thousand clones, around 97% seen only once; the top ten take around 0.057%. Specimen: naive CD4+ T cells sorted from blood. The subset was: CD45RA+ positively selected. The receptors here all came from a woman in her 30s in good health.

The chain is built from TRBV7-9 and TRBJ2-7; 7 bases are a match to TRBD2. This CDR3 region has 14 residues. V dropped 5 bases and J dropped 3; count of bases not matched to a gene: 7. CDR1 and CDR2 from the germline V gene are SEHNR and FQNEAQ (reference sequence). The CDR3 here is CASSLSGKHYEQYF. The CDR3 nucleotides are TGTGCCAGCAGCCTAAGCGGGAAACACTACGAGCAGTACTTC.

The genes are TRBV18 and TRBJ2-1, with D unclear. The CDR3 sequence is 13 residues long. V lost 3 bases to trimming and J lost 6 bases, with 9 bases between them. Germline V gives CDR1 KGHSH, CDR2 LQKENI. CDR3 in amino acids: CASSPNSANEQFF. DNA for the CDR3: TGTGCCAGCTCACCTAATTCCGCCAATGAGCAGTTCTTC.

V usage is TRBV2 and J usage is TRBJ1-2; D remains unclear. The germline V gene has CDR1 SNHLY and CDR2 FYNNEI. Trimming took 0 bases from V and 2 from J, leaving 7 bases between them. CDR3 size: 14 residues. The CDR3: CASSEALGNYGYTF. Written as DNA, the CDR3 is TGTGCCAGCAGTGAAGCGCTGGGGAACTATGGCTACACCTTC.